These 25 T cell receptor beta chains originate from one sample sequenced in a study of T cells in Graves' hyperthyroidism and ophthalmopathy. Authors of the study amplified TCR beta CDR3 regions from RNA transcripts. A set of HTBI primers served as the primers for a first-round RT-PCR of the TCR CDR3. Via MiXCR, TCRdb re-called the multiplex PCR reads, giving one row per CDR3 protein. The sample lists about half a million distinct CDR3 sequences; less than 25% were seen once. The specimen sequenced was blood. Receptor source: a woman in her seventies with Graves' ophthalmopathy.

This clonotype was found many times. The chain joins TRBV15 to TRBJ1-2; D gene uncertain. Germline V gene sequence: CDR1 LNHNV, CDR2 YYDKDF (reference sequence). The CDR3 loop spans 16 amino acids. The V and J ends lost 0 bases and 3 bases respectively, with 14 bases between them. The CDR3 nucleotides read TGTGCCACCAGCAGAGATCCTACCCTTATAGACTATGGCTACACCTTC. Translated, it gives CATSRDPTLIDYGYTF.

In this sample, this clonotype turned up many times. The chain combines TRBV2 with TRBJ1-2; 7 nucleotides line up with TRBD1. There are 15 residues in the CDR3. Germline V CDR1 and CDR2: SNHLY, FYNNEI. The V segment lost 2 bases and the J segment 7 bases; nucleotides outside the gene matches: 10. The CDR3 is CASSESPTGVGGYTF. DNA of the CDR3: TGTGCCAGCAGTGAAAGTCCTACAGGGGTTGGTGGCTACACCTTC.

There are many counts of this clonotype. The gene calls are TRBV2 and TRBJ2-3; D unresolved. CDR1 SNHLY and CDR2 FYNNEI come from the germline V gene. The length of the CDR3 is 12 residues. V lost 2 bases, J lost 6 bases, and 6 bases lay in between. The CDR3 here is CASSEIRDTQYF. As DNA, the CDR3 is TGTGCCAGCAGTGAAATTCGGGATACGCAGTATTTT. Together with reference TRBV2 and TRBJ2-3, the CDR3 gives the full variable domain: EPEVTQTPSHQVTQMGQEVILRCVPISNHLYFYWYRQILGQKVEFLVSFYNNEISEKSEIFDDQFSVERPDGSNFTLKIRSTKLEDSAMYFCASSEIRDTQYFGPGTRLTVL.

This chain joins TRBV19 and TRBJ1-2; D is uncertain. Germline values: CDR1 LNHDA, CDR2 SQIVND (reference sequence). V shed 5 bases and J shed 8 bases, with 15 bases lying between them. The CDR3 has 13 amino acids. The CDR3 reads CASSAAGGYGYTF. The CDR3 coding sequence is TGTGCCAGTAGTGCAGCGGGAGGATACGGCTACACCTTC.

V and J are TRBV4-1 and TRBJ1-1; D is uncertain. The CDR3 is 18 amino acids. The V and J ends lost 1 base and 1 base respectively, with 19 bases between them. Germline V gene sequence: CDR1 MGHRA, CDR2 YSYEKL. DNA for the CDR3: TGCGCCAGCAGCCAAGGCAGAGTGGCCGGTAAAAAGAACACTGAAGCTTTCTTT. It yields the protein CASSQGRVAGKKNTEAFF.

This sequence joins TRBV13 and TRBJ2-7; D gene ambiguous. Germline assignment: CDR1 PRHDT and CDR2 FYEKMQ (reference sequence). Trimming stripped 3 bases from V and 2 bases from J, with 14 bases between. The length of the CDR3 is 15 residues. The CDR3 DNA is TGTGCCAGCAGCTTGATAGGGCACCAGGCCTACGAGCAGTACTTC. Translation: CASSLIGHQAYEQYF.

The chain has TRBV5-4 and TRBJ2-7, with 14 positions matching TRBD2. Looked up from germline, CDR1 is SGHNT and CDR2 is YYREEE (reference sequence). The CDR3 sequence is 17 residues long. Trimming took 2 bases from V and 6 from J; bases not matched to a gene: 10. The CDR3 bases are TGTGCCAGCAGCTTCGGGACTAGCGGGAGTGGGGTGGGCGAGCAGTACTTC. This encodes CASSFGTSGSGVGEQYF.

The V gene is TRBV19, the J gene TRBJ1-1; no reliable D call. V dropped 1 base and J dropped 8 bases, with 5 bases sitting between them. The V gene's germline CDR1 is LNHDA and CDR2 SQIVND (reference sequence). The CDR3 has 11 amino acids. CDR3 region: CASSIAREAFF. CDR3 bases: TGTGCCAGTAGTATAGCGAGAGAAGCTTTCTTT.

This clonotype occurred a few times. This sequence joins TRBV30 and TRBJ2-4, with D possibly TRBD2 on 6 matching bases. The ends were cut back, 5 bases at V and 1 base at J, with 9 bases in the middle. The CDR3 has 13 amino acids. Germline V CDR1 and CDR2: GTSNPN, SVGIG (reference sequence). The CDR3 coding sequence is TGTGCCTGGTGGGAGGTTGCCAAAAACATTCAGTACTTC. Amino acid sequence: CAWWEVAKNIQYF.

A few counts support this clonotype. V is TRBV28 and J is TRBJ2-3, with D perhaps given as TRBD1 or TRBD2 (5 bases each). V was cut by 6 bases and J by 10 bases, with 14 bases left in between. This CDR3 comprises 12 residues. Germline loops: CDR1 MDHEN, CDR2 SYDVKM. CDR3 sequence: CASRGTPPSQYF. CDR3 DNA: TGTGCCAGCAGGGGGACCCCCCCCTCGCAGTATTTT.

Here the CDR3 DNA reads TGCAGTGCTGACAGGGTGGAGAATGAGCAGTTCTTC. Translated, it gives CSADRVENEQFF. The chain carries TRBV20-1 and TRBJ2-1; TRBD1 agrees at 7 bases. V gave up 5 bases and J gave up 7 bases; unmatched junction bases: 5. This CDR3 has 12 residues. Germline-derived CDR1 and CDR2 are DFQATT and SNEGSKA (reference sequence).

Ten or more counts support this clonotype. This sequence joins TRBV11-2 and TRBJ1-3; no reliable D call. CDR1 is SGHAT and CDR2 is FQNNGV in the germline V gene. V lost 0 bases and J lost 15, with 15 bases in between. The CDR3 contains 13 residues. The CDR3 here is CASSLEALADKYF. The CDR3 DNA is TGTGCCAGCAGCTTAGAAGCACTAGCGGATAAATATTTT.

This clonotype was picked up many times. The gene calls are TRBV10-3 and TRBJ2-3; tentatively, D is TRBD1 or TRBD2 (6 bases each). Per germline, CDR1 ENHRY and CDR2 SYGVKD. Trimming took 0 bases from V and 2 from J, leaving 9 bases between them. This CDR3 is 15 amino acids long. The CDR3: CAISESAGHTDTQYF. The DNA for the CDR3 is TGTGCCATCAGTGAGTCGGCGGGACACACAGATACGCAGTATTTT.

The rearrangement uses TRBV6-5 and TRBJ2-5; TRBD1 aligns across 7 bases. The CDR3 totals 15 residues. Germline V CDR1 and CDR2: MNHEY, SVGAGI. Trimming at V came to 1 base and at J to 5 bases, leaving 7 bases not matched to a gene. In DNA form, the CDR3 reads TGTGCCAGCAGTTACTTCCAGGGGGAGAGGGAGACCCAGTACTTC. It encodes CASSYFQGERETQYF.

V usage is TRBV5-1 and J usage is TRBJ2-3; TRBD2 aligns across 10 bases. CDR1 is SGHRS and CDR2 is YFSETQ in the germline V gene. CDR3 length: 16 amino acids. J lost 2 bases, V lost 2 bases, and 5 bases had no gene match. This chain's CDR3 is CASSLGLADLTDTQYF. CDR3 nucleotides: TGCGCCAGCAGCTTAGGACTAGCGGACCTCACAGATACGCAGTATTTT.

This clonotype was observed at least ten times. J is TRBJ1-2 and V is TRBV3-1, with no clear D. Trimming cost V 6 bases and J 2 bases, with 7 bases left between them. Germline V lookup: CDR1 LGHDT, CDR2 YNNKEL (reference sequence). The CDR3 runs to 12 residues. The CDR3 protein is CASRNSNYGYTF. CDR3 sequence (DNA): TGTGCCAGCAGGAACAGCAACTATGGCTACACCTTC.

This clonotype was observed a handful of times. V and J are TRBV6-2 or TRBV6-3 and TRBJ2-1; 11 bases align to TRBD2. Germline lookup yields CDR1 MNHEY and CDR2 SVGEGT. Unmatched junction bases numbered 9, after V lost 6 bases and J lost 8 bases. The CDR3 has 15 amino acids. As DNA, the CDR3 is TGTGCCAGCAGACCACTAGCGGGAGTGGTCTATGAGCAGTTCTTC. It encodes CASRPLAGVVYEQFF.

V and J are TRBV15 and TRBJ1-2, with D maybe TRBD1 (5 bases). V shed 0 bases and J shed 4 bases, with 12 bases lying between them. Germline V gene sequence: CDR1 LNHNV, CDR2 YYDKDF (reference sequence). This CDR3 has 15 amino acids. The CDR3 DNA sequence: TGTGCCACCAGCAGAGATAGGGGAAGGACCTATGGCTACACCTTC. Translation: CATSRDRGRTYGYTF.

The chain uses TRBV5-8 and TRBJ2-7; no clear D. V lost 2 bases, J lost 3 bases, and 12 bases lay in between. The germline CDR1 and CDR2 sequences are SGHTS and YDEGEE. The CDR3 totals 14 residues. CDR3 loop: CASSFRVSGYEQYF. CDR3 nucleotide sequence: TGTGCCAGCAGCTTTAGGGTGTCGGGCTACGAGCAGTACTTC.

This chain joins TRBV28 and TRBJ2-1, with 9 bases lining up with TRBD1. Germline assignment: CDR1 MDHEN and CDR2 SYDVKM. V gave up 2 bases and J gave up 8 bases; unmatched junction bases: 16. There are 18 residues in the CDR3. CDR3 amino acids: CASSLEQGAGETVHEQFF. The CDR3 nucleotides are TGTGCCAGCAGTTTAGAACAGGGGGCGGGGGAGACCGTCCATGAGCAGTTCTTC.

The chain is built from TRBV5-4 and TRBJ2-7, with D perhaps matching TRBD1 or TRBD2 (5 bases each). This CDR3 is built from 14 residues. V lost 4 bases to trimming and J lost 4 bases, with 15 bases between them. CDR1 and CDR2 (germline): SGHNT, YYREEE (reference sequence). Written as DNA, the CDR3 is TGTGCCAGCAGCGAGGGGTCTATAAAATACGAGCAGTACTTC. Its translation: CASSEGSIKYEQYF.

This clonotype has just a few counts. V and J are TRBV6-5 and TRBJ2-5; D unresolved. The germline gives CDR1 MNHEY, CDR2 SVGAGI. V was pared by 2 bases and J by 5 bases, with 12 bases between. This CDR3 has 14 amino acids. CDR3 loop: CASSYAGPWETQYF. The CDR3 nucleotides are TGTGCCAGCAGTTACGCCGGGCCCTGGGAGACCCAGTACTTC.

CDR3: CASSQNSRSSYNSPLHF. CDR3 DNA: TGTGCCAGCAGTCAAAACAGCAGAAGCTCCTATAATTCACCCCTCCACTTT. This rearrangement joins TRBV11-2 to TRBJ1-6; D ambiguous. This CDR3 contains 17 residues. Per the germline V gene, CDR1 is SGHAT and CDR2 is FQNNGV. V was shortened by 6 bases and J by 0 bases, with 15 bases between the two germline ends.

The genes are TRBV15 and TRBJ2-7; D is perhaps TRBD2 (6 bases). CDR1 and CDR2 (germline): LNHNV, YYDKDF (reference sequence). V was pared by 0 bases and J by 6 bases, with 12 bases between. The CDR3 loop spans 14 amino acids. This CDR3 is CATSRDLGGSEQYV. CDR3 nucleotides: TGTGCCACCAGCAGAGATCTAGGAGGGAGCGAGCAGTACGTC.

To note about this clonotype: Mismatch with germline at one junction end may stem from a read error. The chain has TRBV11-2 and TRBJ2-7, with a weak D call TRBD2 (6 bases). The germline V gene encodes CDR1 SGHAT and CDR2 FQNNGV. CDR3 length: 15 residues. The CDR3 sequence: CASSLAGGAPGEQYF. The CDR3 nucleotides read TGCGCCAGCAGCTTGGCCGGAGGGGCGCCGGGGGAGCAGTACTTC. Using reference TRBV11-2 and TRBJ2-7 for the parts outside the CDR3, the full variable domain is EAGVAQSPRYKIIEKRQSVAFWCNPISGHATLYWYQQILGQGPKLLIQFQNNGVVDDSQLPKDRFSAERLKGVDSTLKIQPAKLEDSAVYLCASSLAGGAPGEQYFGPGTRLTVT.